These T cell receptor beta chains were read from a single sample in a study of cytomegalovirus exposure and HLA in healthy donors. Method: immunoSEQ multiplex PCR; TCRdb's copy keeps in-frame clones and lacks some. There are roughly 45,000 clones in the sample; approximately 95% occur only once, and less than 9.5% lies in the top ten. Sequenced: PBMCs. The receptors were gathered from a woman younger than 35 in good health and CMV-seropositive. Each CDR3 is given with its conserved first and last residue. Size is omitted from some rows. Given values are once, few, many or a class for expanded clones.

V	size	J	CDR3
TRBV29-1	NA	TRBJ2-3	CSVDRGTDTQYF
TRBV11-2	NA	TRBJ2-5	CASSTRTAQETQYF
TRBV9	NA	TRBJ2-1	CASSVGEGPYNEQFF
TRBV15	NA	TRBJ1-1	CATSRDGGGLMNTEAFF
TRBV10-3	NA	TRBJ2-2	CAISEPRGAGELFF
TRBV29-1	NA	TRBJ2-4	CSALTGGGGKNIQYF
TRBV19	NA	TRBJ1-5	CASSLRQGNQPQHF
TRBV5-1	NA	TRBJ2-1	CASSVTGGSDEQFF
TRBV2	once	TRBJ1-1	CASSAVTGNTEAFF
TRBV30	NA	TRBJ2-2	CAWSGSETGELFF
TRBV11-2	NA	TRBJ2-1	CASSHTPSSYNEQFF